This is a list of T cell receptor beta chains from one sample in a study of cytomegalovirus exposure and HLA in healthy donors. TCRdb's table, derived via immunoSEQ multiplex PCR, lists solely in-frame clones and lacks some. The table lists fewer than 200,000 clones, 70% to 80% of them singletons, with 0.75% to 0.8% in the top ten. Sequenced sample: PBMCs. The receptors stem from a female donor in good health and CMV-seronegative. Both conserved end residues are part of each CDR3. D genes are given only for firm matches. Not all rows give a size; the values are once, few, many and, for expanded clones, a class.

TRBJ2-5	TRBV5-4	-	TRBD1	CASSPRDRGQETQYF	TGTGCCAGCAGCCCCCGGGACAGGGGTCAAGAGACCCAGTACTTC
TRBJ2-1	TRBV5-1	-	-	CASSLGGTAISSYNEQFF	TGCGCCAGCAGCTTGGGGGGGACTGCTATTAGCTCCTACAATGAGCAGTTCTTC
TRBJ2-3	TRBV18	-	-	CASSPPWAGTSTDTQYF	TGTGCCAGCTCACCACCTTGGGCAGGGACTAGCACAGATACGCAGTATTTT
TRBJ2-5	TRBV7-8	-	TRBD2	CASSPSRGGLAETQYF	TGTGCCAGCAGCCCTTCTCGGGGGGGGCTCGCGGAGACCCAGTACTTC
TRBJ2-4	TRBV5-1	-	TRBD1	CASSGQGAKNIQYF	TGCGCCAGCAGCGGACAGGGGGCCAAAAACATTCAGTACTTC
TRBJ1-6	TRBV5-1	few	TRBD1	CASSPGQGAGWHF	TGCGCCAGCAGCCCCGGACAGGGCGCAGGATGGCACTTT
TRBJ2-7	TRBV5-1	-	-	CASSHSYEQYF	TGCGCCAGCAGTCACTCCTACGAGCAGTACTTC
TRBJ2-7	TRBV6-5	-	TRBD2	CAARPGREAYEQYF	TGTGCCGCCCGCCCTGGGAGGGAGGCCTACGAGCAGTACTTC
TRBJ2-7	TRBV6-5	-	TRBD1	CASSYSGTGPYEQYF	TGTGCCAGCAGTTACTCCGGGACAGGGCCCTACGAGCAGTACTTC
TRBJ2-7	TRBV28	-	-	CASSLGTAPYEQYF	TGTGCCAGCAGTTTGGGGACTGCCCCCTACGAGCAGTACTTC
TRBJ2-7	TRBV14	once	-	CASSPSPRNYEQYF	TGTGCCAGCAGCCCCAGCCCGCGGAACTACGAGCAGTACTTC
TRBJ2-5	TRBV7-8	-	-	CASSSPKTDFQETQYF	TGTGCCAGCAGCTCCCCGAAGACAGATTTCCAAGAGACCCAGTACTTC
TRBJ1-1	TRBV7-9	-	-	CASSAVAGGGNTEAFF	TGTGCCAGCAGCGCCGTCGCGGGCGGAGGCAACACTGAAGCTTTCTTT
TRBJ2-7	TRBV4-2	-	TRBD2	CASSQVSGDSYEQYF	TGTGCCAGCAGCCAAGTTAGCGGGGACTCCTACGAGCAGTACTTC
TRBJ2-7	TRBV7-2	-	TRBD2	CASSLAGGGEQYF	TGTGCCAGCAGCTTAGCGGGGGGGGGCGAGCAGTACTTC
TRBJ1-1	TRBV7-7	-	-	CASSINRDTEAFF	TGTGCCAGCAGCATAAACCGGGACACCGAAGCTTTCTTT
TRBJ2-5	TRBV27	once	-	CASSPRTGRVETQYF	TGTGCCAGCAGTCCCCGGACAGGGAGGGTAGAGACCCAGTACTTC
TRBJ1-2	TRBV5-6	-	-	CASSLGQVNYGYTF	TGTGCCAGCAGCTTGGGTCAGGTGAACTATGGCTACACCTTC
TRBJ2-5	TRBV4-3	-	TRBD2	CASSQVGGTETQYF	TGCGCCAGCAGCCAAGTCGGGGGGACAGAGACCCAGTACTTC
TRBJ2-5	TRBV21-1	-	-	CASSNFTGGAQETQYF	TGTGCCAGCAGCAACTTTACTGGCGGGGCCCAAGAGACCCAGTACTTC
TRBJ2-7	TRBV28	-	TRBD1	CASSGGQGEGGSYYEQYF	TGTGCCAGCAGTGGGGGACAGGGGGAGGGCGGATCTTACTACGAGCAGTACTTC
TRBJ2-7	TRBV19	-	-	CATSQGGDRIYEQYF	TGTGCCACCTCCCAAGGGGGGGACAGGATCTACGAGCAGTACTTC
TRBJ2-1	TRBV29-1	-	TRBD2	CSVVREGSYNEQFF	TGCAGCGTTGTCAGGGAGGGCTCCTACAATGAGCAGTTCTTC
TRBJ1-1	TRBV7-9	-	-	CASSLDRVQAFF	TGTGCCAGCAGCTTAGATCGGGTGCAAGCTTTCTTT
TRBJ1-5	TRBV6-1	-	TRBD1	CASSGGTGGNQPQHF	TGTGCCAGCAGTGGAGGGACAGGGGGCAATCAGCCCCAGCATTTT
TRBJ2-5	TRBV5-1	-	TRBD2	CASSRPGGGREETQYF	TGCGCCAGCAGCCGACCCGGCGGGGGGAGGGAGGAGACCCAGTACTTC
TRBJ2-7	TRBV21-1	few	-	CASSKKPDIGGGEQYF	TGTGCCAGCAGCAAGAAGCCGGACATTGGTGGAGGGGAGCAGTACTTC
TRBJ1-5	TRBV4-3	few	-	CASSPWISVGQPQHF	TGCGCCAGCAGCCCCTGGATAAGCGTCGGTCAGCCCCAGCATTTT
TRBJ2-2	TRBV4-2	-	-	CASSQDLGRELFF	TGTGCCAGCAGCCAAGACCTTGGGCGGGAGCTGTTTTTT
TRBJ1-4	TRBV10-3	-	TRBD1	CVISSQGYKTNEKLFF	TGTGTCATCAGCTCACAGGGGTATAAGACTAATGAAAAACTGTTTTTT
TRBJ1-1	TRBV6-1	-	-	CASSEMPQGNTEAFF	TGTGCCAGCAGTGAGATGCCACAGGGTAACACTGAAGCTTTCTTT
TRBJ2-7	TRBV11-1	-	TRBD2	CASSVPGLGLEQYF	TGTGCCAGCAGCGTCCCGGGACTAGGTCTCGAGCAGTACTTC
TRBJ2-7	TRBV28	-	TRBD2	CASSSTSGRGLGRQYF	TGTGCCAGCAGTTCTACTAGCGGGAGGGGATTGGGGCGGCAGTACTTC
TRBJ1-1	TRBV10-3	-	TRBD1	CAISQGQGKTEAFF	TGTGCCATCAGTCAGGGACAGGGAAAGACTGAAGCTTTCTTT
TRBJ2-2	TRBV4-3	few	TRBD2	CASSQDGLAGGPGGAGELFF	TGCGCCAGCAGCCAAGATGGACTAGCGGGAGGGCCGGGAGGCGCCGGGGAGCTGTTTTTT
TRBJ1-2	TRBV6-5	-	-	CASSSDSFGFNYGYTF	TGTGCCAGCAGTTCGGACAGCTTTGGTTTTAACTATGGCTACACCTTC
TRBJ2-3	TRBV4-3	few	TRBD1	CASSHARQGWADTQYF	TGCGCCAGCAGCCACGCCAGACAGGGATGGGCAGATACGCAGTATTTT
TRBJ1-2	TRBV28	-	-	CASSYRDGYTF	TGTGCCAGCTCCTACAGGGATGGCTACACCTTC
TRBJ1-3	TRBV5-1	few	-	CASRFGQNGNTIYF	TGCGCCAGCAGATTTGGACAGAACGGAAACACCATATATTTT
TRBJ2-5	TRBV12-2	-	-	CASRLVEREPLAGDQETQYF	TGTGCAAGTCGCTTAGTAGAGCGGGAACCGCTAGCGGGGGACCAAGAGACCCAGTACTTC
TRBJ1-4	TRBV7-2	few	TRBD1	CASTKRQGNEKLFF	TGTGCCAGCACCAAACGACAGGGGAATGAAAAACTGTTTTTT
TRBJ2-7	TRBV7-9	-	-	CASSPPHGLYEQYF	TGTGCCAGCAGCCCTCCCCATGGGCTCTACGAGCAGTACTTC
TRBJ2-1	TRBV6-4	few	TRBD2	CASSRGVAGGNEQFF	TGTGCCAGCTCCAGAGGGGTAGCGGGGGGGAATGAGCAGTTCTTC
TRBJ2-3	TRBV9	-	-	CASSVDRFDTQYF	TGTGCCAGCAGCGTAGACAGGTTTGATACGCAGTATTTT
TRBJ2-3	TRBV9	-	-	CASSVGALPTTTDTQYF	TGTGCCAGCAGCGTAGGAGCGCTGCCGACTACCACAGATACGCAGTATTTT
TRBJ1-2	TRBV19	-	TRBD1	CASARDRGYGYTF	TGTGCCAGTGCCCGGGACAGGGGATATGGCTACACCTTC
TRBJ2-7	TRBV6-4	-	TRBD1	CASSLQPGQGYEQYF	TGTGCCAGCAGCCTACAGCCGGGACAGGGGTACGAGCAGTACTTC
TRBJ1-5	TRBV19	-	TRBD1	CASSLGQGRSQPQHF	TGTGCCAGTAGTCTAGGACAGGGGCGGTCGCAGCCCCAGCATTTT
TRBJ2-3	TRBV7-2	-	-	CASSRGLDTQYF	TGTGCCAGCAGCCGAGGTTTAGATACGCAGTATTTT
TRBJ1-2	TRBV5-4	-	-	CASSLEQAINYGYTF	TGTGCCAGCAGCTTGGAGCAGGCAATTAACTATGGCTACACCTTC
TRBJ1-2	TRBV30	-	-	CAWSVESGYTF	TGTGCCTGGAGTGTAGAGTCTGGCTACACCTTC
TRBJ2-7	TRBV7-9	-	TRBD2	CASSSYGLAGVEQYF	TGTGCCAGCAGCTCCTATGGACTAGCGGGAGTGGAGCAGTACTTC
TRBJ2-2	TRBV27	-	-	CASSSVNTGELFF	TGTGCCAGCAGTTCGGTCAACACCGGGGAGCTGTTTTTT
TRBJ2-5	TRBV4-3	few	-	CASSQGGRRVGETQYF	TGCGCCAGCAGCCAAGGGGGGAGGAGGGTGGGAGAGACCCAGTACTTC